These 17 T cell receptor beta chains came from one sample sequenced in a study of monozygotic twins with inflammatory bowel disease. Following a re-call of the 5' RACE reads, TCRdb has one entry per CDR3 protein and lacks DNA. Recorded for this sample: about 210,000 distinct CDR3 sequences. Sample: blood. These receptors all come from a human donor with ulcerative colitis or Crohn's disease, or a healthy co-twin of an affected twin (not recorded which).

V and J are TRBV12-3 or TRBV12-4 and TRBJ2-4. This CDR3 spans 15 amino acids. CDR3 protein: CASSLAGLAKNIQYF.

The genes are TRBV25-1 and TRBJ1-1; TCRdb names TRBD1, which stays unverified in the absence of DNA. CDR3 length equals 16 residues. Germline values: CDR1 MGHDK, CDR2 SYGVNS. The CDR3 loop reads CASSEFPQGGNTEAFF.

CDR3 sequence reads: CASSLASFGGSWEQFF. V usage is TRBV7-2 and J usage is TRBJ2-1; TCRdb designates TRBD2, a call that cannot be tested without DNA. CDR1 and CDR2 (germline): SGHTA, FQGNSA. The CDR3 has 16 residues.

The V call is TRBV24-1, the J call TRBJ2-5; TCRdb names TRBD1, which stays unverified in the absence of DNA. This CDR3 spans 15 amino acids. The germline V gene encodes CDR1 KGHDR and CDR2 SFDVKD. The CDR3 is CATSDSTGVRETQYF.

The chain is built from TRBV19 and TRBJ2-1; TCRdb names TRBD1, which stays unverified in the absence of DNA. The V gene's germline CDR1 is LNHDA and CDR2 SQIVND (reference sequence). CDR3 length equals 14 residues. The CDR3 loop reads CASATEGLYNEQFF.

V gene TRBV28 combines with J gene TRBJ2-1. CDR1 is MDHEN, CDR2 SYDVKM, per germline. The CDR3 is 12 residues long. This CDR3 reads CASSLIGNEQFF.

The chain is built from TRBV7-2 and TRBJ2-2; TCRdb lists TRBD1, though no DNA is available to test this call. The CDR3 is 15 residues long. The germline V gene has CDR1 SGHTA and CDR2 FQGNSA. CDR3 sequence reads: CASSSSGGYTGELFF. The entire variable domain, with the rest obtained from reference TRBV7-2 and TRBJ2-2, is as follows: GAGVSQSPSNKVTEKGKDVELRCDPISGHTALYWYRQSLGQGLEFLIYFQGNSAPDKSGLPSDRFSAERTGGSVSTLTIQRTQQEDSAVYLCASSSSGGYTGELFFGEGSRLTVL.

CDR3 sequence: CASSPRIMGQMNTEAFF. The V call is TRBV7-6, the J call TRBJ1-1; lacking DNA, the TRBD1 call made by TCRdb goes unchecked. Germline-derived CDR1 and CDR2 are SGHVS and FNYEAQ. CDR3 length: 17 amino acids.

The chain couples TRBV7-3 to TRBJ1-1. Germline CDR1 is SGHTA and CDR2 is FQGTGA. CDR3 size: 14 residues. The CDR3 loop is CASSLINVGTEAFF.

The genes are TRBV12-3 or TRBV12-4 and TRBJ1-5; TCRdb's D call of TRBD1 is untestable without DNA. The CDR3 covers 15 residues. CDR3 protein: CASTINQGANQPQHF.

The chain uses TRBV4-3 and TRBJ2-2; the TCRdb call, TRBD2, lacks DNA for checking. Germline CDR1 and CDR2: LGHNA and YSLEER. The length of the CDR3 is 15 residues. CDR3: CASSQETSATGELFF.

This chain uses TRBV24-1 with TRBJ1-2; TCRdb outputs TRBD1, but without DNA this stays unchecked. The CDR3 length is 13 residues. Per germline, CDR1 KGHDR and CDR2 SFDVKD. CDR3 protein: CATSDRGTYGYTF.

The chain uses TRBV10-3 and TRBJ2-6; TCRdb's D call, TRBD1, is unchecked because there is no DNA. The CDR3 runs to 20 residues. Germline V lookup: CDR1 ENHRY, CDR2 SYGVKD. The CDR3: CAISETPLNSGGRGANVLTF.

The chain couples TRBV9 to TRBJ2-1; absent DNA, TCRdb's TRBD2 call cannot be checked. The CDR3 extends over 16 amino acids. Germline CDR1 SGDLS, CDR2 YYNGEE. The CDR3 sequence: CASSVTGTSGYNEQFF.

The rearrangement uses TRBV6-1 and TRBJ1-2. Germline CDR1 MNHNS, CDR2 SASEGT. This CDR3 spans 15 amino acids. The CDR3 reads CASSVYSNAGYGYTF.

V is TRBV12-3 or TRBV12-4 and J is TRBJ2-3; without DNA, the TCRdb call of TRBD1 cannot be checked. CDR3 size: 15 residues. CDR3 protein: CASILTGGGTDTQYF.

The chain uses TRBV6-1 and TRBJ2-5; checking the TCRdb D call of TRBD1 is not possible without DNA. CDR3 size: 14 residues. Germline V lookup: CDR1 MNHNS, CDR2 SASEGT. This CDR3 is CASSLNGGQETQYF.